Below, one TCR beta chain is given with its context. This sample is drawn from a study of cytomegalovirus exposure and HLA in healthy donors. Some clones are missing from TCRdb's copy, which holds only in-frame ones; the method was immunoSEQ multiplex PCR. The table has about 120,000 clones, 89% seen once. Germline V gene data show CDR1 as GTSNPN and CDR2 as SVGIG (reference sequence). Trimming cost V 1 base and J 8 bases, with 14 bases left between them. This CDR3 comprises 14 residues. This TCR came from a woman aged 18-35 years in good health and CMV-seronegative. The chain has TRBV30 and TRBJ2-2; weak D call: TRBD2 (5 bases). Sequenced input: PBMCs. The CDR3 coding sequence is TGTGCCTGGAGTGGATATAGGGAGTCAGGGGAGCTGTTTTTT. This codes for CAWSGYRESGELFF.